This T cell receptor beta chain was sequenced during a study of lung T cells in sarcoidosis with Löfgren's syndrome. V lost 4 bases and J lost 6; bases outside the gene matches: 6. The CDR3 consists of 15 residues. Many counts were recorded for this clonotype. Its antigen is currently unknown. One entry per CDR3 protein results from TCRdb running MiXCR on the reads. The table has around 21,000 distinct CDR3 sequences, less than 25% seen once; the top ten hold about 4%. Overall study findings and caveats: TRBV2 was the preferred pairing partner of TRAV12-1, with similar CDR3s.

The TCR was taken from a human donor with sarcoidosis (Löfgren's syndrome or another form), or a control subject (not recorded which). The chain couples TRBV12-3 or TRBV12-4 to TRBJ2-1, with TRBD1 identical over 10 bases. The source material was CD4+ T cells from PBMCs. In DNA form, the CDR3 reads TGTGCCAGCAGTTCGGGACAGGGGTGGGTCAATGAGCAGTTCTTC. Protein sequence: CASSSGQGWVNEQFF.